This T cell receptor (beta chain) derives from a study of blood T cells in healthy people across ages. Losses at the gene ends were 5 bases for V and 6 bases for J; bases not matched to a gene: 9. Germline assignment: CDR1 SQVTM and CDR2 ANQGSEA. The CDR3 is 14 amino acids. A sample-barcoded 5' primer and a J-beta primer mix were used in a second PCR of about 6 to 12 cycles. TCRdb reanalysed the 5' RACE reads using MiXCR and keeps one entry per CDR3 protein. This table holds approximately 800,000 distinct CDR3 sequences, just under 25% found once. In its sample, this clonotype was seen a few times. The same data also contributed to another study, on T cells of mothers and their children. That work states: RNA was extracted, and all of it went into cDNA synthesis at approximately 1.4 ug per 15 ul. Amplification in the second PCR used the M1S primer, which added sample barcodes and 2-4 random nucleotides. There were over 8.5 million TCR beta CDR3 reads from each mother and about 3 million from each child. It was related mother-child pairs that showed slightly higher overlap than unrelated pairs, without reaching significance.

This clonotype was obtained from a boy between 5 and 17 years old in good health. The sequenced material came from blood. The V and J genes are TRBV29-1 and TRBJ2-3; the match to TRBD1 covers 9 bases. The CDR3 sequence: CSVSPGQGLDTQYF. DNA of the CDR3: TGCAGCGTTTCACCGGGACAGGGATTGGATACGCAGTATTTT.